This T cell receptor beta chain emerged from a study of blood T cell repertoires in COVID-19. Turning to the study itself: COVID-19 samples collected from the United States, Italy and Spain covered acute and convalescent phases.

Participants were aged about 18 to 90 years, lived in about 26 US areas, and enrolled virtually. Allocation to cohorts depended on clinical history reported by the participants. Participants in the exposed group had met a COVID-19 case in the 2 weeks before joining the study. Germline-derived CDR1 and CDR2 are MDHEN and SYDVKM. The J segment lost 2 bases and the V segment lost 6 bases, leaving 10 bases of the junction unmatched. This CDR3 is built from 15 residues. The repertoire was sequenced with immunoSEQ multiplex PCR; TCRdb's copy has only in-frame clones and lacks some. Among 350,000 to 500,000 clones, about 88% were seen once, and the ten largest hold approximately 1.5%.

The V and J genes are TRBV28 and TRBJ2-7, with 7 bases lining up with TRBD2. This sequence originates from a woman between 18 and 30 years old who had been exposed to COVID-19. The source material was PBMCs or T cells enriched from blood (not recorded which). CDR3 DNA sequence: TGTGCCAGCAGCTTAAAGACTGGACTAGCCTACGAGCAGTACTTC. Its translation: CASSLKTGLAYEQYF.